Below, one T cell receptor beta chain is given with its context. The antigen is undetermined. The CDR3 loop spans 13 amino acids. The V segment lost 7 bases and the J segment 3 bases; nucleotides outside the gene matches: 5. The germline V gene encodes CDR1 SGHRS and CDR2 YFSETQ. The source of the sample is a study of T cell responses to AZD1222 COVID-19 vaccine. Here immunoSEQ multiplex PCR was the method, and the copy in TCRdb shows in-frame clones only, minus some. The sample has roughly 84,000 clones, 87% seen once. Pooled together were second doses at about 4 or about 12 weeks. General study findings and limits: Baseline testing showed seropositivity in only 5 or 6 AZD1222 recipients. Vaccine-related CD4 TCRs covered spike, predominating at 160-218 and 743-854.

Here the sequenced sample was peripheral blood, taken 28 days after the second AZD1222 dose. The receptor comes from an adult who received the AZD1222 COVID-19 vaccine. The chain combines TRBV5-1 with TRBJ2-3; 7 bases align to TRBD1. The CDR3 DNA sequence: TGCGCCAGCGGGACAGAAGGGACAGATACGCAGTATTTT. Its protein is CASGTEGTDTQYF.